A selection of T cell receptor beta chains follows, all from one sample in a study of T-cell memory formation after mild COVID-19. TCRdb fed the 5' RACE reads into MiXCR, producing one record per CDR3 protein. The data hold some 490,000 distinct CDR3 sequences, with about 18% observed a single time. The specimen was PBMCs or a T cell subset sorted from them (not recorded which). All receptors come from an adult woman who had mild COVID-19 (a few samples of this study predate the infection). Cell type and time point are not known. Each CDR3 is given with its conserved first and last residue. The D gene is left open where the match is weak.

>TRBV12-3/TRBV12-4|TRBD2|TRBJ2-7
CASSSPGPGLAYEQYF
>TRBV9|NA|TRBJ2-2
CASSQGGGEDGELFF
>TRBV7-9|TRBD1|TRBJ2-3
CASSASDRGFADTQYF
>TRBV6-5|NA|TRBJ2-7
CASSYDRGRTYEQYF
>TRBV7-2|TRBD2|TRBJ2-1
CASSFASGGYNEQFF
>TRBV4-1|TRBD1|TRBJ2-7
CASSGPSGTGHYEQYF
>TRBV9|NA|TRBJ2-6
CASSVGGDWSPGANVLTF
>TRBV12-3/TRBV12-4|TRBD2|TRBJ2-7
CASTGLGFGEQYF
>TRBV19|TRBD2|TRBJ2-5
CASSIPGAGGETQYF
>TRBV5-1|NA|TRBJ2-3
CASSLVGRSTDTQYF
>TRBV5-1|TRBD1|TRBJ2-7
CASSLDVGQGEQYF
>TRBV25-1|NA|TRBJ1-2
CASSELWAGYGYTF
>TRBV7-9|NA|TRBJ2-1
CASSPRDHNEQFF
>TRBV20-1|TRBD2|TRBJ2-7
CSARGGSPYEQYF
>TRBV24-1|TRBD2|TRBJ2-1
CATSVSGLAEYNEQFF
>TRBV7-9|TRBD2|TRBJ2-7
CASSPGLAGGPASKQYF
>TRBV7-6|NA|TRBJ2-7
CASSPGTGRYEQYF
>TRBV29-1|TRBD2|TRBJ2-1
CSAMGYTSGRNDEQFF
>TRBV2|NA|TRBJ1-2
CASSVGGNDGYTF
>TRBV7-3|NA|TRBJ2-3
CASSRIKADTQYF
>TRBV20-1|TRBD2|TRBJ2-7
CSAQSTAGGPGEQYF
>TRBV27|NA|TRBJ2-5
CASSPAGPRETQYF